The table lists the clone carrying this T cell receptor (beta chain) with a few counts. TCRdb called the RT-PCR reads again in MiXCR, with one record for every CDR3 protein. Here the sample spans around 700,000 distinct CDR3 sequences, 11% to 15% being singletons. CDR1 and CDR2 (germline): SGHRS, YFSETQ. This CDR3 has 16 amino acids. Deletions cut 1 base from V and 4 bases from J, with 16 bases between. This chain links TRBV5-1 with TRBJ2-3; maybe TRBD1 (5 bases). This TCR derives from a female donor in good health, serving as a healthy control. Sequencing used memory CD4+ T cells from blood. CDR3 DNA: TGCGCCAGCAGCTTGTCTAACGAAGGGGCCGCAGATACGCAGTATTTT. Amino acids: CASSLSNEGAADTQYF.